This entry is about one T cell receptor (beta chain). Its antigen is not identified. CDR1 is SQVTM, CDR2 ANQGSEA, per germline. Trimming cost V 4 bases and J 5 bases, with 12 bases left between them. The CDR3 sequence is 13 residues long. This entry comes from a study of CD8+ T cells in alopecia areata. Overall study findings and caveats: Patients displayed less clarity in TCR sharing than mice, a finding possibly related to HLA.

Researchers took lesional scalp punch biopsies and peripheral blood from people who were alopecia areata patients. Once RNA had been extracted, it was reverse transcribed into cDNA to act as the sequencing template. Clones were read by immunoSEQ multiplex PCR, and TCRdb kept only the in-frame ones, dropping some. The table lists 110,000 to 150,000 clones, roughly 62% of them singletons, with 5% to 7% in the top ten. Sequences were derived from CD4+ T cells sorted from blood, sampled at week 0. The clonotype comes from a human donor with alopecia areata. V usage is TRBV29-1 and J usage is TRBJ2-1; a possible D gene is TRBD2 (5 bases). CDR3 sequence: CSVAGSGDNEQFF. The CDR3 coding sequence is TGCAGCGTTGCGGGGAGCGGCGACAATGAGCAGTTCTTC.